Below, one TCR beta chain is given with its context. The antigen remains unidentified. The sample comes from a study of T cell responses to AZD1222 COVID-19 vaccine. As for the study in general: Some second doses came at about 4 weeks and others at about 12 weeks; these were pooled. Findings of the study overall: Within unmutated variant regions lay the reported targets of nearly half of spike-specific TCRs.

Germline V lookup: CDR1 MNHEY, CDR2 SMNVEV (reference sequence). Unmatched junction bases numbered 12, after V lost 5 bases and J lost 5 bases. The CDR3 has 16 residues. The repertoire was sequenced with immunoSEQ multiplex PCR; TCRdb's copy has only in-frame clones and lacks some. Of about 97,000 clones in the sample, about 88% were seen once. The material was peripheral blood, obtained on day 0 of AZD1222 vaccination. This TCR was recovered from an adult in good health. The chain combines TRBV27 with TRBJ1-5, with 7 bases lining up with TRBD1. The CDR3 loop is CASSRRSGQAHQPQHF. CDR3 nucleotides: TGTGCCAGCAGTCGACGATCAGGACAGGCCCATCAGCCCCAGCATTTT.